This record concerns one T cell receptor (beta chain) sequence. Its specificity is unknown. The TCR beta CDR3 regions underwent amplification from RNA transcripts. RT-PCR with HTBI primers came first, then second-round multiplex PCR. TCRdb itself ran the multiplex PCR reads through MiXCR, one entry per CDR3 protein. The data show almost 750,000 distinct CDR3 sequences, around 40% seen once. This record belongs to a study of Graves' ophthalmopathy and Graves' hyperthyroidism. Points from the study as a whole: The model's ophthalmopathy progression predictions had about 69% sensitivity and less than 75% specificity.

The study excluded patients with other autoimmune diseases, uncontrolled infections, pregnancy or lactation. PBMCs were obtained from approximately 10 ml of fresh peripheral blood. The V end was cut by 0 bases, the J end by 2 bases, with 14 bases between. The germline CDR1 and CDR2 sequences are MGHRA and YSYEKL. The CDR3 covers 16 residues. The sample comprised peripheral blood. The V and J genes are TRBV4-1 and TRBJ2-7; D is perhaps TRBD2 (6 bases). The TCR comes from an adult man with Graves' ophthalmopathy. CDR3 coding DNA: TGCGCCAGCAGCCAAGAGACTAGAGGACTCCCCTACGAGCAGTACTTC. Its protein is CASSQETRGLPYEQYF.